Presented here are 18 T cell receptor beta chains from one specimen sequenced in a study of human T cells and chemical hapten exposure. TCRdb reanalysed the RACE reads using MiXCR and keeps one entry per CDR3 protein. The sample lists some 87,000 distinct CDR3 sequences, about 9.3% seen once, with around 1.5% in the top ten. Documented time point: patch test 1, 2 weeks after DPC sensitization. Regarding treatment: therapeutic diphenylcyclopropenone sensitization with weekly scalp DPC. This specimen was whole blood, taken in connection with sensitization to the hapten diphenylcyclopropenone (DPC). Receptors were obtained from a woman aged 45-65 years with alopecia areata. Some clones in this sample may be carry-over from other donors' samples.

The rearrangement uses TRBV11-2 and TRBJ1-5; no definite D call. This CDR3 is built from 14 residues. CDR1 is SGHAT, CDR2 FQNNGV, per germline. Trimming left V 4 bases short and J 3 bases short, with 10 bases between. The chain's CDR3 is CASSSGLDNQPQHF. The DNA of the CDR3 is TGTGCCAGCAGCTCCGGACTGGACAATCAGCCCCAGCATTTT.

This clonotype appeared many times. The rearrangement uses TRBV6-1 and TRBJ2-7; TRBD1 matches at 9 bases. Germline V gene sequence: CDR1 MNHNS, CDR2 SASEGT. J was trimmed by 7 bases and V by 6 bases; bases with no gene match: 7. The CDR3 totals 13 residues. Written as DNA, the CDR3 is TGTGCCAGCAGAGGGACAGGGAACGGGGAGCAGTACTTC. Protein product: CASRGTGNGEQYF.

The chain is built from TRBV3-1 and TRBJ2-2; D perhaps matches TRBD2 (6 bases). The CDR3 loop spans 15 amino acids. The V end was cut by 0 bases, the J end by 5 bases, with 10 bases between. Germline V gene data show CDR1 as LGHDT and CDR2 as YNNKEL (reference sequence). The CDR3 coding sequence is TGTGCCAGCAGCCAAGAAGCTAGCGTGACCGGGGAGCTGTTTTTT. The encoded protein is CASSQEASVTGELFF.

This clonotype was observed at least ten times. This chain links TRBV9 with TRBJ1-5, with D maybe TRBD1 (5 bases). Between the trimmed V and J ends, which lost 4 bases and 2 bases, there was a span of 13 bases. This CDR3 is 15 amino acids long. Per germline, CDR1 SGDLS and CDR2 YYNGEE. CDR3 bases: TGTGCCAGCAGCCCCGGCCCGGGGGGCAATCAGCCCCAGCATTTT. It codes for CASSPGPGGNQPQHF.

This clonotype was seen many times. The chain combines TRBV18 with TRBJ2-1; D not certain. The ends were cut back, 1 base at V and 4 bases at J, with 5 bases in the middle. CDR1 is KGHSH and CDR2 is LQKENI in the germline V gene. This CDR3 has 13 amino acids. DNA of the CDR3: TGTGCCAGCTCACCACTTGAGTACAATGAGCAGTTCTTC. Its translation is CASSPLEYNEQFF.

This clonotype was observed many times. V gene TRBV5-1 combines with J gene TRBJ2-3, with 10 bases aligning to TRBD1. In germline, CDR1 is SGHRS, CDR2 YFSETQ. The CDR3 totals 15 residues. J was trimmed by 8 bases and V by 5 bases; bases with no gene match: 11. The CDR3: CASRPATGGFGTQYF. In DNA form, the CDR3 reads TGCGCCAGCAGGCCGGCGACAGGGGGCTTCGGTACGCAGTATTTT. The full variable domain, with the rest looked up from reference TRBV5-1 and TRBJ2-3, is KAGVTQTPRYLIKTRGQQVTLSCSPISGHRSVSWYQQTPGQGLQFLFEYFSETQRNKGNFPGRFSGRQFSNSRSEMNVSTLELGDSALYLCASRPATGGFGTQYFGPGTRLTVL.

The chain uses TRBV11-2 and TRBJ2-1; TRBD2 might be the D (5 bases). This CDR3 region has 15 residues. Per germline, CDR1 SGHAT and CDR2 FQNNGV. V lost 5 bases to trimming and J lost 9 bases, with 20 bases between them. CDR3 sequence: CASSPMAVVEGEQFF. The CDR3 DNA is TGTGCCAGCAGCCCCATGGCGGTCGTCGAGGGTGAGCAGTTCTTC. The variable domain in full, completed from reference TRBV11-2 and TRBJ2-1, reads EAGVAQSPRYKIIEKRQSVAFWCNPISGHATLYWYQQILGQGPKLLIQFQNNGVVDDSQLPKDRFSAERLKGVDSTLKIQPAKLEDSAVYLCASSPMAVVEGEQFFGPGTRLTVL.

The table lists this clonotype with a few counts. This sequence joins TRBV28 and TRBJ2-1, with 7 bases aligning to TRBD2. Germline V gene data show CDR1 as MDHEN and CDR2 as SYDVKM. This CDR3 region has 14 residues. The junction had 5 bases not matched to a gene; V was cut back by 2 bases and J by 7 bases. The CDR3 here is CASSLRVSGNEQFF. The CDR3 DNA sequence: TGTGCCAGCAGTTTAAGGGTTAGCGGGAATGAGCAGTTCTTC.

The chain is built from TRBV10-3 and TRBJ2-4; D is ambiguous. The V and J ends lost 3 bases and 0 bases respectively, with 18 bases between them. Germline V gene data show CDR1 as ENHRY and CDR2 as SYGVKD. There are 18 residues in the CDR3. The CDR3 sequence is CAISDPESWVLAKNIQYF. The CDR3 DNA follows: TGTGCCATCAGTGATCCTGAATCGTGGGTCCTAGCCAAAAACATTCAGTACTTC.

In its sample, this clonotype was seen a few times. J is TRBJ2-7 and V is TRBV6-1, with D unclear. V dropped 6 bases and J dropped 1 base, with 7 bases sitting between them. The CDR3 has 12 amino acids. Germline CDR1 reads MNHNS; CDR2 reads SASEGT. Written as DNA, the CDR3 is TGTGCCAGCAGGGACCTTTCCTACGAGCAGTACTTC. Translating it yields CASRDLSYEQYF.

This clonotype was counted only a few times. The gene calls are TRBV9 and TRBJ2-1, with unresolved D. With 0 bases removed from V and 3 bases from J, the gap between germline ends came to 4 bases. The CDR3 spans 13 residues. The germline V gene has CDR1 SGDLS and CDR2 YYNGEE. CDR3 bases: TGTGCCAGCAGCGTAGCCTACTACAATGAGCAGTTCTTC. Translated, it gives CASSVAYYNEQFF.

Of note for this clonotype: The conserved closing phenylalanine or tryptophan is absent in this CDR3, likely reflecting a read error. The CDR3 here is CASSFRTRASYEQYS. CDR3 nucleotides: TGTGCCAGCAGTTTCCGGACTCGGGCTTCCTACGAGCAGTACTCC. The chain carries TRBV28 and TRBJ2-7; maybe TRBD2 (5 bases). There are 15 residues in the CDR3. V was trimmed by 3 bases and J by 1 base, leaving 13 bases between them. The germline V gene has CDR1 MDHEN and CDR2 SYDVKM.

CDR3 residues: CASTLGGSGGDTQYF. CDR3 in DNA: TGTGCCAGCACTCTGGGCGGGAGCGGTGGAGATACGCAGTATTTT. V is TRBV6-1 and J is TRBJ2-3, with 7 bases matching TRBD2. CDR3 size: 15 residues. Germline CDR1 reads MNHNS; CDR2 reads SASEGT. The J segment lost 5 bases and the V segment lost 7 bases, leaving 12 bases of the junction unmatched.

This clonotype was seen many times. J is TRBJ2-1 and V is TRBV11-2, with TRBD2 identical over 10 bases. The CDR3 has 21 amino acids. CDR1 is SGHAT and CDR2 is FQNNGV in the germline V gene. V trimming: 0 bases; J trimming: 0 bases; junction bases outside the gene matches: 14. The CDR3 is CASSLDLWSSGRRSSYNEQFF. The CDR3 DNA reads as TGTGCCAGCAGCTTAGATCTCTGGTCTAGCGGGAGAAGGAGCTCCTACAATGAGCAGTTCTTC.

This clonotype was detected only a few times. This sequence joins TRBV18 and TRBJ1-3, with D perhaps matching TRBD1 (5 bases). Germline values: CDR1 KGHSH, CDR2 LQKENI. The CDR3 runs 13 residues. V lost 2 bases and J lost 8, with 10 bases in between. The DNA of the CDR3 is TGTGCCAGCTCACCAGACGAGGGACACACCATATATTTT. It codes for CASSPDEGHTIYF. Combining the CDR3 with reference TRBV18 and TRBJ1-3 gives the whole variable domain NAGVMQNPRHLVRRRGQEARLRCSPMKGHSHVYWYRQLPEEGLKFMVYLQKENIIDESGMPKERFSAEFPKEGPSILRIQQVVRGDSAAYFCASSPDEGHTIYFGEGSWLTVV.

The rearrangement uses TRBV29-1 and TRBJ2-3; D is ambiguous. The germline V and J ends were trimmed by 5 bases and 0 bases, with 6 bases remaining between them. This CDR3 region has 12 residues. Germline V gene data show CDR1 as SQVTM and CDR2 as ANQGSEA. The CDR3 sequence is CSVQPSTDTQYF. CDR3 DNA: TGCAGCGTTCAACCCAGCACAGATACGCAGTATTTT.

The V gene is TRBV6-1, the J gene TRBJ2-7; a weak D match, TRBD1 (5 bases). V gave up 7 bases and J gave up 0 bases, with 10 bases separating them. Germline values: CDR1 MNHNS, CDR2 SASEGT. CDR3 size: 13 residues. In DNA form, the CDR3 reads TGTGCCAGCAAAGGACACAACTCCTACGAGCAGTACTTC. Protein: CASKGHNSYEQYF.

This clonotype was seen more than once but under ten times. This chain uses TRBV12-3 or TRBV12-4 with TRBJ2-1; D is ambiguous. This CDR3 comprises 14 residues. Trimming removed 3 bases from V and 9 bases from J, with 15 bases in between. CDR3 in amino acids: CASSFIRARGEQFF. DNA of the CDR3: TGTGCCAGCAGTTTTATCCGGGCTCGAGGTGAGCAGTTCTTC.